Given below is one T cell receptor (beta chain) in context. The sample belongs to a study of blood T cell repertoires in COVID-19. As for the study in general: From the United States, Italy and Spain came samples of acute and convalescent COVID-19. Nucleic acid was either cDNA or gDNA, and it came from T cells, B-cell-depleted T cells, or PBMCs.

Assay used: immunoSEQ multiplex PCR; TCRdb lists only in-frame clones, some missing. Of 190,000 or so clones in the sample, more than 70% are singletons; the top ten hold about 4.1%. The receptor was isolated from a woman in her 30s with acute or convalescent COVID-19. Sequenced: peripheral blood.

CDR3 amino acids: CASSEALVGYNSPLHF. CDR3 DNA sequence: TGTGCCAGCAGTGAAGCGCTTGTCGGGTATAATTCACCCCTCCACTTT. The rearrangement uses TRBV6-1 and TRBJ1-6; D remains unclear. V lost 0 bases, J lost 4 bases, and 10 bases lay in between. The CDR3 consists of 16 residues. Germline values: CDR1 MNHNS, CDR2 SASEGT.